These 24 T cell receptor beta chains originate from one sample sequenced in a study of cytomegalovirus exposure and HLA in healthy donors. This PCR relied on a set of 60 Vbeta primers and 13 Jbeta primers. Data came from immunoSEQ multiplex PCR; TCRdb stores just in-frame clones and leaves some out. Among approximately 150,000 clones, about four fifths were seen once, and the ten largest hold roughly 10%. Sequenced sample: PBMCs. These receptors were collected from a man aged 50-60 years in good health and CMV-seropositive.

The chain couples TRBV6-1 to TRBJ1-5; 7 nucleotides align to TRBD1. CDR3 size: 14 residues. Germline CDR1 is MNHNS and CDR2 is SASEGT. V shed 9 bases and J 8 bases; nucleotides not matched to a gene: 13. The CDR3 region is CASDWTGRVEPQHF. CDR3 in DNA: TGTGCCAGTGACTGGACAGGACGGGTGGAGCCCCAGCATTTT.

Here the CDR3 reads CASSLSGGRHEQYF. The DNA for the CDR3 is TGTGCCAGCAGTTTGTCGGGGGGTAGGCACGAGCAGTACTTC. The chain is built from TRBV28 and TRBJ2-7, with 7 bases aligning to TRBD2. V was pared by 3 bases and J by 5 bases, with 7 bases of the junction left unmatched. The V gene's germline CDR1 is MDHEN and CDR2 SYDVKM. This CDR3 is built from 14 residues.

The chain joins TRBV7-3 to TRBJ2-7, with D maybe TRBD2 (5 bases). Deletions cut 5 bases from V and 4 bases from J, with 12 bases between. The CDR3 sequence is 13 residues long. The germline CDR1 and CDR2 sequences are SGHTA and FQGTGA. CDR3 sequence reads: CASSPGLGYEQYF. The CDR3 DNA reads TGTGCCAGCAGCCCCGGACTGGGGTACGAGCAGTACTTC.

J is TRBJ1-2 and V is TRBV7-9; 10 bases agree with TRBD1. V lost 6 bases, J lost 6 bases, and 10 bases stayed unmatched. This CDR3 has 15 amino acids. Germline-derived CDR1 and CDR2 are SEHNR and FQNEAQ (reference sequence). The CDR3 DNA reads TGTGCCAGCAGTAGACTGGGACAGGGGAGGAATGGCTACACCTTC. Its protein is CASSRLGQGRNGYTF.

About this clone: The sample has other DNA sequences that encode this CDR3 too. This sequence joins TRBV5-1 and TRBJ2-7, with D perhaps TRBD2 (6 bases). Germline V gene data show CDR1 as SGHRS and CDR2 as YFSETQ. The V and J ends lost 5 bases and 5 bases respectively, with 20 bases between them. The CDR3 spans 15 residues. CDR3: CASSFLPGLRNEQYF. CDR3 in DNA: TGCGCCAGCAGTTTTCTTCCGGGACTCAGAAACGAGCAGTACTTC.

V gene TRBV2 combines with J gene TRBJ2-7; the match to TRBD1 covers 9 bases. After removal of 6 bases from V and 5 bases from J, the junction contained 8 bases not matched to a gene. The CDR3 covers 14 residues. Germline CDR1 is SNHLY and CDR2 is FYNNEI. DNA of the CDR3: TGTGCCAGCAGGGAGGTAGGGACAGGGCACGAGCAGTACTTC. It is translated as CASREVGTGHEQYF.

The rearrangement links TRBV6-1 to TRBJ2-5, with TRBD1 as a possible D gene (5 bases). The J call could be wrong; TRBJ2-7 is a better fit for the DNA end. This CDR3 has 14 residues. The germline CDR1 and CDR2 sequences are MNHNS and SASEGT. In nucleotides, the CDR3 is TGTGCCAGCAGTGAAGTCCAGGGAACCTACGAGCAGTACTTC. This translates into CASSEVQGTYEQYF.

V and J are TRBV4-2 and TRBJ1-1; D ambiguous. The V end lost 2 bases, the J end lost 1 base, and 5 bases lay between the germline ends. Germline V gene lookup returns CDR1 LGHNA and CDR2 YNFKEQ. This CDR3 spans 13 amino acids. CDR3 in amino acids: CASSQSRNTEAFF. CDR3 in DNA: TGTGCCAGCAGCCAATCCCGGAACACTGAAGCTTTCTTT.

The rearrangement uses TRBV10-3 and TRBJ2-7, with 8 bases identical to TRBD2. With V trimmed by 4 bases and J by 3 bases, 8 bases remained unmatched. Germline-derived CDR1 and CDR2 are ENHRY and SYGVKD. The CDR3 has 15 residues. The chain's CDR3 is CAISGQAGAFYEQYF. CDR3 DNA: TGTGCCATCAGTGGGCAAGCGGGGGCATTCTACGAGCAGTACTTC.

The V and J genes are TRBV9 and TRBJ2-1; possibly TRBD2 for D (5 bases). The CDR3 extends over 14 amino acids. CDR1 is SGDLS and CDR2 is YYNGEE in the germline V gene. The ends were cut back, 3 bases at V and 9 bases at J, with 16 bases in the middle. The CDR3 coding sequence is TGTGCCAGCAGCGAAGCTGAGGACTGGGGTGAGCAGTTCTTC. Translating it yields CASSEAEDWGEQFF.

The genes are TRBV6-1 and TRBJ1-2; D remains ambiguous. Trimming removed 4 bases from V and 6 bases from J, with 12 bases in between. This CDR3 has 13 residues. In germline, CDR1 is MNHNS, CDR2 SASEGT. The CDR3 reads CASSVLEGHGYTF. For the CDR3, the DNA is TGTGCCAGCAGTGTCCTCGAGGGTCATGGCTACACCTTC.

This chain uses TRBV14 with TRBJ2-7; TRBD2 is a possible D gene (5 bases). V was shortened by 6 bases and J by 5 bases, with 14 bases between the two germline ends. The CDR3 is made up of 13 amino acids. Per the germline V gene, CDR1 is SGHDN and CDR2 is FVKESK. The CDR3 sequence: CASSPIRGNEQYF. CDR3 sequence (DNA): TGTGCCAGCAGTCCTATACGGGGAAACGAGCAGTACTTC.

J is TRBJ1-1 and V is TRBV5-1; possibly TRBD1 for D (6 bases). CDR3 length: 14 residues. The V end was cut by 0 bases, the J end by 4 bases, with 10 bases between. Germline CDR1 and CDR2: SGHRS and YFSETQ. The CDR3 region is CASSLDGRGTEAFF. The CDR3 region has the DNA TGCGCCAGCAGCTTGGATGGCAGGGGCACTGAAGCTTTCTTT.

The chain carries TRBV27 and TRBJ1-1; D might be TRBD1 (5 bases). From germline, CDR1 is MNHEY and CDR2 SMNVEV (reference sequence). This CDR3 is built from 16 residues. V dropped 3 bases and J dropped 0 bases, with 14 bases sitting between them. The chain's CDR3 is CASSFARVPMNTEAFF. The CDR3 coding sequence is TGTGCCAGCAGTTTTGCCAGGGTACCTATGAACACTGAAGCTTTCTTT.

The V gene is TRBV5-4, the J gene TRBJ2-3; 12 bases align to TRBD2. Trimming took 4 bases from V and 1 from J; bases not matched to a gene: 4. There are 16 residues in the CDR3. Looked up from germline, CDR1 is SGHNT and CDR2 is YYREEE (reference sequence). The CDR3 sequence: CASSGRLAGGTDTQYF. DNA of the CDR3: TGTGCCAGCAGCGGGCGACTAGCGGGGGGCACAGATACGCAGTATTTT. The entire variable domain, with the rest obtained from reference TRBV5-4 and TRBJ2-3, is as follows: ETGVTQSPTHLIKTRGQQVTLRCSSQSGHNTVSWYQQALGQGPQFIFQYYREEENGRGNFPPRFSGLQFPNYSSELNVNALELDDSALYLCASSGRLAGGTDTQYFGPGTRLTVL.

The rearrangement links TRBV7-2 to TRBJ2-1; 7 bases are a match to TRBD2. The germline gives CDR1 SGHTA, CDR2 FQGNSA. Trimming took 5 bases from V and 2 from J; bases not matched to a gene: 0. The CDR3 consists of 13 residues. The CDR3 region is CASSGGAYNEQFF. The CDR3 DNA reads as TGTGCCAGCAGCGGGGGGGCCTACAATGAGCAGTTCTTC.

This chain uses TRBV7-9 with TRBJ2-1; D not resolved. Germline V gene lookup returns CDR1 SEHNR and CDR2 FQNEAQ (reference sequence). Trimming cost V 3 bases and J 6 bases, with 6 bases left between them. This CDR3 contains 12 residues. CDR3 amino acids: CASSFEVNEQFF. CDR3 nucleotide sequence: TGTGCCAGCAGCTTTGAGGTCAATGAGCAGTTCTTC.

The chain recombines TRBV2 with TRBJ1-5, with D perhaps matching TRBD1 (5 bases). This CDR3 has 14 amino acids. The V end lost 6 bases, the J end lost 3 bases, and 12 bases lay between the germline ends. Germline assignment: CDR1 SNHLY and CDR2 FYNNEI. In DNA, the CDR3 is TGTGCCAGCAGGCTGACAGAGAACAATCAGCCCCAGCATTTT. Protein product: CASRLTENNQPQHF.

The chain is built from TRBV11-2 and TRBJ2-3; 9 bases agree with TRBD2. Trimming took 3 bases from V and 4 from J; bases not matched to a gene: 2. Germline-derived CDR1 and CDR2 are SGHAT and FQNNGV. CDR3 length: 14 amino acids. Written as DNA, the CDR3 is TGTGCCAGCAGCTTCCTAGCGGGGTCAGATACGCAGTATTTT. It is translated as CASSFLAGSDTQYF.

As for this clone: The sample contains more than one DNA sequence encoding this CDR3. The chain employs TRBV30 and TRBJ2-7; TRBD2 matches 7 bases. CDR3 length: 13 amino acids. With V trimmed by 4 bases and J by 4 bases, 7 bases remained unmatched. CDR1 is GTSNPN, CDR2 SVGIG, per germline (reference sequence). The CDR3: CAWTTGGPYEQYF. CDR3 nucleotide sequence: TGTGCCTGGACAACGGGAGGTCCATACGAGCAGTACTTC.

The rearrangement joins TRBV4-2 to TRBJ2-7; TRBD2 agrees at 7 bases. Germline lookup yields CDR1 LGHNA and CDR2 YNFKEQ. Trimming cost V 0 bases and J 3 bases; bases outside gene matches: 5. The CDR3 length is 15 residues. CDR3 coding DNA: TGTGCCAGCAGCCAAGAGGGGGGGGAATACTACGAGCAGTACTTC. Residues: CASSQEGGEYYEQYF.

Here the CDR3 reads CASSFLAGSGEQFF. CDR3 bases: TGTGCCAGCAGTTTCCTAGCGGGCAGTGGTGAGCAGTTCTTC. The J gene is TRBJ2-1, the V gene TRBV28, with TRBD2 identical over 8 bases. The germline V gene encodes CDR1 MDHEN and CDR2 SYDVKM. V shed 3 bases and J 9 bases; nucleotides not matched to a gene: 7. This CDR3 is built from 14 residues.

This chain connects TRBV18 to TRBJ1-2; D is ambiguous. V lost 4 bases, J lost 2 bases, and 8 bases lay in between. The CDR3 has 13 residues. Germline V gene sequence: CDR1 KGHSH, CDR2 LQKENI. CDR3 coding DNA: TGTGCCAGCTCACTCAGCGGAAACTATGGCTACACCTTC. Protein product: CASSLSGNYGYTF.

The V and J genes are TRBV6-5 and TRBJ1-6; no definite D call. Germline assignment: CDR1 MNHEY and CDR2 SVGAGI. Trimming took off 4 bases at V and 9 bases at J, with 13 bases between the two ends. The CDR3 consists of 14 residues. The DNA of the CDR3 is TGTGCCAGCAGTTTGAAGTTTGGCGGTTCACCCCTCCACTTT. Translated: CASSLKFGGSPLHF.